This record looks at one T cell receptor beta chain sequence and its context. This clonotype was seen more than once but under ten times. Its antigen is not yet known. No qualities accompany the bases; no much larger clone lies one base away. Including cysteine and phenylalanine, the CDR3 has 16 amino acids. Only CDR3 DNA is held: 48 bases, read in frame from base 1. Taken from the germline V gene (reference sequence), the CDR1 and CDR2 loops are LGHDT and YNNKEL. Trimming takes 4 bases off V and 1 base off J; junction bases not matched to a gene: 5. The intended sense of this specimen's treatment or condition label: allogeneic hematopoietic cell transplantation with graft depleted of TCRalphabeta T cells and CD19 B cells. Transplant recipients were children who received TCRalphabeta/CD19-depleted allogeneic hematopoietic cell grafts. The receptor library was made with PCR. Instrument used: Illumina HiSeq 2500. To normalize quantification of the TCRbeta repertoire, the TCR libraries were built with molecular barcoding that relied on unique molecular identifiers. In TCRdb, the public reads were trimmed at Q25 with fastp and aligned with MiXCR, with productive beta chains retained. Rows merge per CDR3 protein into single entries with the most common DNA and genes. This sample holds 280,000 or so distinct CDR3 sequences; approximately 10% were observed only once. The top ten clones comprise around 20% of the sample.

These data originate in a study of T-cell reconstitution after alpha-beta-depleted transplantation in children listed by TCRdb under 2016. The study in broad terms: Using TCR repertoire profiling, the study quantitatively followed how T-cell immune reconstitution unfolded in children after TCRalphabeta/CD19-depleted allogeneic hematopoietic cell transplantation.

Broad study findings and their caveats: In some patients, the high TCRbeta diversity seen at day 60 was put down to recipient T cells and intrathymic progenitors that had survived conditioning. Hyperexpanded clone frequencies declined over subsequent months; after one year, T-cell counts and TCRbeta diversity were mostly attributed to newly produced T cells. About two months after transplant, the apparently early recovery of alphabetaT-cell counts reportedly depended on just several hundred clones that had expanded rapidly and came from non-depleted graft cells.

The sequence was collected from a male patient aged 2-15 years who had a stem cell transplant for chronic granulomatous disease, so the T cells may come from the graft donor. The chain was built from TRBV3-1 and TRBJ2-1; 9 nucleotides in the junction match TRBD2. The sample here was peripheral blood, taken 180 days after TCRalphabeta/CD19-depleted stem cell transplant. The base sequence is TGTGCCAGCAGCCCGGCGCTAGCGGGGTCCTACAATGAGCAGTTCTTC. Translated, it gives CASSPALAGSYNEQFF.